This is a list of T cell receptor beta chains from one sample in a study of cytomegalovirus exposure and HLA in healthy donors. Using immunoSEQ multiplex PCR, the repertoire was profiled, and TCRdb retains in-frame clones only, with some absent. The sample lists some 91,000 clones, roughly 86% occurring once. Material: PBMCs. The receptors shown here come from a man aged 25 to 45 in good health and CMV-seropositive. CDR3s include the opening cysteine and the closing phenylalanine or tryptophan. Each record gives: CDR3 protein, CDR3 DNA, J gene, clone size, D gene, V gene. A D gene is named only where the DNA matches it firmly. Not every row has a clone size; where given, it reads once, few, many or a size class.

CDR3 protein: CSGGGARFNEQFF; CDR3 DNA: TGCAGCGGAGGGGGGGCTAGATTCAATGAGCAGTTCTTC; J gene: TRBJ2-1; clone size: few; D gene: .; V gene: TRBV29-1
CDR3 protein: CASSSRGFKAGELFF; CDR3 DNA: TGTGCCAGCAGTTCCAGGGGATTTAAGGCCGGGGAGCTGTTTTTT; J gene: TRBJ2-2; clone size: .; D gene: .; V gene: TRBV28
CDR3 protein: CASSLGPGVSLEKLFF; CDR3 DNA: TGTGCCAGCAGTTTGGGGCCCGGTGTCAGCCTTGAAAAACTGTTTTTT; J gene: TRBJ1-4; clone size: .; D gene: .; V gene: TRBV28
CDR3 protein: CASSPDRDAYNEQFF; CDR3 DNA: TGTGCCAGCAGTCCTGACAGGGATGCCTACAATGAGCAGTTCTTC; J gene: TRBJ2-1; clone size: .; D gene: TRBD1; V gene: TRBV28
CDR3 protein: CASSMGQGNQPQHF; CDR3 DNA: TGTGCCAGCAGCATGGGACAGGGAAATCAGCCCCAGCATTTT; J gene: TRBJ1-5; clone size: .; D gene: TRBD1; V gene: TRBV7-2
CDR3 protein: CASREIGLAGTTQYF; CDR3 DNA: TGTGCCAGCAGGGAAATAGGACTAGCGGGAACTACGCAGTATTTT; J gene: TRBJ2-3; clone size: .; D gene: TRBD2; V gene: TRBV6-1
CDR3 protein: CAWRGLAEETQYF; CDR3 DNA: TGTGCCTGGAGAGGACTAGCGGAAGAGACCCAGTACTTC; J gene: TRBJ2-5; clone size: .; D gene: TRBD2; V gene: TRBV30
CDR3 protein: CASSYPGQGETGELFF; CDR3 DNA: TGTGCCAGCAGCTATCCGGGACAGGGGGAGACCGGGGAGCTGTTTTTT; J gene: TRBJ2-2; clone size: .; D gene: TRBD1; V gene: TRBV7-9
CDR3 protein: CASSRGLAGTYNEQFF; CDR3 DNA: TGTGCCAGTAGTAGGGGACTAGCGGGTACCTACAATGAGCAGTTCTTC; J gene: TRBJ2-1; clone size: .; D gene: TRBD2; V gene: TRBV19
CDR3 protein: CASSHPRTGGKQETQYF; CDR3 DNA: TGCGCCAGCAGCCACCCTCGGACAGGGGGGAAACAAGAGACCCAGTACTTC; J gene: TRBJ2-5; clone size: .; D gene: TRBD1; V gene: TRBV4-1
CDR3 protein: CASSFLPAGMTDTQYF; CDR3 DNA: TGTGCCAGCAGCTTTCTTCCAGCGGGAATGACAGATACGCAGTATTTT; J gene: TRBJ2-3; clone size: .; D gene: TRBD2; V gene: TRBV13
CDR3 protein: CATSWDRRSSYNEQFF; CDR3 DNA: TGTGCCACCAGCTGGGACAGGAGGAGCTCCTACAATGAGCAGTTCTTC; J gene: TRBJ2-1; clone size: .; D gene: TRBD1; V gene: TRBV15
CDR3 protein: CASSPVYTGELFF; CDR3 DNA: TGTGCCAGCTCACCCGTCTACACCGGGGAGCTGTTTTTT; J gene: TRBJ2-2; clone size: .; D gene: .; V gene: TRBV18
CDR3 protein: CASSYLAGGGETQYF; CDR3 DNA: TGTGCCAGCAGTTACCTAGCGGGAGGTGGAGAGACCCAGTACTTC; J gene: TRBJ2-5; clone size: .; D gene: TRBD2; V gene: TRBV6-5
CDR3 protein: CASSLAAAAGPQHF; CDR3 DNA: TGTGCCAGCAGCTTGGCGGCAGCTGCGGGGCCCCAGCATTTT; J gene: TRBJ1-5; clone size: .; D gene: .; V gene: TRBV5-6
CDR3 protein: CASSQDTSGSYEQYF; CDR3 DNA: TGCGCCAGCAGCCAAGATACCAGCGGGAGTTACGAGCAGTACTTC; J gene: TRBJ2-7; clone size: .; D gene: TRBD2; V gene: TRBV4-1
CDR3 protein: CASRGTGGYGYTF; CDR3 DNA: TGTGCCAGCAGAGGGACGGGAGGCTATGGCTACACCTTC; J gene: TRBJ1-2; clone size: .; D gene: .; V gene: TRBV6-6
CDR3 protein: CASSAGTGDGGTEAFF; CDR3 DNA: TGTGCCAGCAGTGCCGGGACAGGGGATGGGGGCACTGAAGCTTTCTTT; J gene: TRBJ1-1; clone size: .; D gene: TRBD1; V gene: TRBV6-1
CDR3 protein: CASSLRLETQYF; CDR3 DNA: TGCGCCAGCAGCTTGCGGTTGGAGACCCAGTACTTC; J gene: TRBJ2-5; clone size: .; D gene: .; V gene: TRBV5-1
CDR3 protein: CASSENSGGIHEQFF; CDR3 DNA: TGTGCCAGCAGTGAAAATTCGGGAGGTATCCATGAGCAGTTCTTC; J gene: TRBJ2-1; clone size: few; D gene: TRBD2; V gene: TRBV2
CDR3 protein: CASSSSQETQYF; CDR3 DNA: TGCGCCAGCAGCTCCAGCCAAGAGACCCAGTACTTC; J gene: TRBJ2-5; clone size: once; D gene: .; V gene: TRBV5-1
CDR3 protein: CAGSLAGTGLNEQFF; CDR3 DNA: TGTGCCGGCAGCTTGGCCGGGACAGGGCTTAATGAGCAGTTCTTC; J gene: TRBJ2-1; clone size: .; D gene: TRBD1; V gene: TRBV5-4
CDR3 protein: CASSFGDRVYEQYF; CDR3 DNA: TGTGCCAGCAGCTTTGGTGACAGGGTGTACGAGCAGTACTTC; J gene: TRBJ2-7; clone size: .; D gene: TRBD1; V gene: TRBV5-6
CDR3 protein: CASSYSGTGNTIYF; CDR3 DNA: TGTGCCAGCAGTTACTCCGGGACTGGAAACACCATATATTTT; J gene: TRBJ1-3; clone size: .; D gene: .; V gene: TRBV6-5
CDR3 protein: CASSLGPQGNTEAFF; CDR3 DNA: TGTGCCAGCAGTTTGGGTCCCCAGGGGAACACTGAAGCTTTCTTT; J gene: TRBJ1-1; clone size: .; D gene: .; V gene: TRBV27
CDR3 protein: CASGLQGGNYEQYF; CDR3 DNA: TGTGCCAGCGGACTCCAGGGGGGTAACTACGAGCAGTACTTC; J gene: TRBJ2-7; clone size: .; D gene: .; V gene: TRBV7-2
CDR3 protein: CASLSDSSYEQYF; CDR3 DNA: TGTGCCAGCTTATCGGACAGCTCCTACGAGCAGTACTTC; J gene: TRBJ2-7; clone size: .; D gene: .; V gene: TRBV18
CDR3 protein: CAWAGQSGFGYTF; CDR3 DNA: TGTGCCTGGGCCGGCCAGAGCGGTTTTGGCTACACCTTC; J gene: TRBJ1-2; clone size: .; D gene: .; V gene: TRBV30
CDR3 protein: CASYGTSSGDEQFF; CDR3 DNA: TGCGCCAGCTACGGGACTAGCAGCGGCGATGAGCAGTTCTTC; J gene: TRBJ2-1; clone size: .; D gene: TRBD2; V gene: TRBV5-1
CDR3 protein: CASKPGTEDTGELFF; CDR3 DNA: TGTGCCAGCAAGCCCGGGACAGAGGACACCGGGGAGCTGTTTTTT; J gene: TRBJ2-2; clone size: .; D gene: TRBD1; V gene: TRBV6-4
CDR3 protein: CASNQFTGLGYDEQFF; CDR3 DNA: TGTGCCAGCAACCAATTTACGGGACTAGGGTACGATGAGCAGTTCTTC; J gene: TRBJ2-1; clone size: .; D gene: TRBD2; V gene: TRBV7-8
CDR3 protein: CASSLERQGTEAFF; CDR3 DNA: TGTGCCAGCAGCTTAGAGAGACAGGGCACTGAAGCTTTCTTT; J gene: TRBJ1-1; clone size: .; D gene: TRBD1; V gene: TRBV11-2
CDR3 protein: CAIKGRGTYEQYF; CDR3 DNA: TGTGCCATTAAGGGGCGGGGTACCTACGAGCAGTACTTC; J gene: TRBJ2-7; clone size: .; D gene: .; V gene: TRBV6-1
CDR3 protein: CAWSPLGGSRGYTF; CDR3 DNA: TGTGCCTGGAGTCCTCTGGGCGGGTCTCGAGGCTACACCTTC; J gene: TRBJ1-2; clone size: .; D gene: .; V gene: TRBV30
CDR3 protein: CASSITVSSGANVLTF; CDR3 DNA: TGTGCCAGTAGTATAACAGTGAGCTCTGGGGCCAACGTCCTGACTTTC; J gene: TRBJ2-6; clone size: .; D gene: .; V gene: TRBV19
CDR3 protein: CASSSQGARVSYEQYF; CDR3 DNA: TGTGCCAGCAGTTCCCAGGGGGCGCGGGTCTCCTACGAGCAGTACTTC; J gene: TRBJ2-7; clone size: once; D gene: TRBD1; V gene: TRBV28
CDR3 protein: CASSRGMTGNTEAFF; CDR3 DNA: TGTGCCAGTTCACGCGGAATGACAGGGAACACTGAAGCTTTCTTT; J gene: TRBJ1-1; clone size: .; D gene: .; V gene: TRBV18
CDR3 protein: CASSWVGRANEQFF; CDR3 DNA: TGTGCCAGCAGCTGGGTCGGGAGGGCAAATGAGCAGTTCTTC; J gene: TRBJ2-1; clone size: .; D gene: TRBD2; V gene: TRBV11-2
CDR3 protein: CASSGNRGPVGEAFF; CDR3 DNA: TGTGCCAGCAGCGGAAACAGGGGGCCTGTGGGTGAAGCTTTCTTT; J gene: TRBJ1-1; clone size: .; D gene: TRBD1; V gene: TRBV5-4
CDR3 protein: CASRGQGAGEQYF; CDR3 DNA: TGTGCCAGCAGAGGACAGGGGGCGGGGGAGCAGTACTTC; J gene: TRBJ2-7; clone size: .; D gene: TRBD1; V gene: TRBV6-6
CDR3 protein: CASSPTAGAVWAQYF; CDR3 DNA: TGTGCCAGTAGCCCTACGGCAGGCGCCGTGTGGGCCCAGTACTTC; J gene: TRBJ2-5; clone size: .; D gene: .; V gene: TRBV19
CDR3 protein: CASSQLAGDITGELFF; CDR3 DNA: TGTGCCAGTAGCCAACTAGCGGGAGACATCACCGGGGAGCTGTTTTTT; J gene: TRBJ2-2; clone size: .; D gene: TRBD2; V gene: TRBV19
CDR3 protein: CASSWPSGHYEQYF; CDR3 DNA: TGTGCCAGCAGTTGGCCTAGCGGGCACTACGAGCAGTACTTC; J gene: TRBJ2-7; clone size: few; D gene: TRBD2; V gene: TRBV28
CDR3 protein: CAWSVQGGQPQHF; CDR3 DNA: TGTGCCTGGAGTGTCCAGGGAGGTCAGCCCCAGCATTTT; J gene: TRBJ1-5; clone size: .; D gene: .; V gene: TRBV30